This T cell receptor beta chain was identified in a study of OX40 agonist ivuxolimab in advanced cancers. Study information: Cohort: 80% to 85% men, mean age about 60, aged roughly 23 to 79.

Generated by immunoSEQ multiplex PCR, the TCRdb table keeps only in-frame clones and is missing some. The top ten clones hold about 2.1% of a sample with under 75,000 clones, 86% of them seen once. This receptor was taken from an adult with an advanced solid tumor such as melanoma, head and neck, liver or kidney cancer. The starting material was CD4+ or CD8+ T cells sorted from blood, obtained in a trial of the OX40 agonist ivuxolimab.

CDR3 nucleotides: TGTGCCAGCAGTTCGTTGACAGGGGGCTCGAACACTGAAGCTTTCTTT. Encoded protein: CASSSLTGGSNTEAFF. V is TRBV28 and J is TRBJ1-1, with 10 bases lining up with TRBD1. Germline trimming cut 4 bases from V and 1 base from J; bases unmatched to any gene: 6. This CDR3 comprises 16 residues. Germline values: CDR1 MDHEN, CDR2 SYDVKM.